The 6 T cell receptor beta chains reported below all come from one sample, sequenced in a study of blood T cell repertoires in COVID-19. The repertoire was sequenced with immunoSEQ multiplex PCR; TCRdb's copy has only in-frame clones and lacks some. Counted here are approximately 160,000 clones, 86% occurring once; the ten biggest clones make up approximately 7%. Source material: peripheral blood. The receptors here all came from a man between 50 and 59 years old with active or convalescent COVID-19.

The chain joins TRBV30 to TRBJ1-2; the match to TRBD1 covers 9 bases. J was trimmed by 4 bases and V by 4 bases; bases with no gene match: 13. CDR3 length: 16 residues. The germline gives CDR1 GTSNPN, CDR2 SVGIG (reference sequence). The CDR3 is CAWMEIGTGLPYGYTF. CDR3 nucleotide sequence: TGTGCCTGGATGGAGATCGGGACAGGGTTACCCTATGGCTACACCTTC.

This chain joins TRBV20-1 and TRBJ2-5; a possible D gene is TRBD1 (5 bases). This CDR3 region has 11 residues. Deletions cut 6 bases from V and 3 bases from J, with 8 bases between. Germline V gene lookup returns CDR1 DFQATT and CDR2 SNEGSKA (reference sequence). The CDR3 loop is CSARTKETQYF. The CDR3 DNA reads as TGCAGTGCAAGGACAAAAGAGACCCAGTACTTC.

This clone was seen a single time. CDR3 DNA: TGTGCCAGCAGTCCCCTAGGGGGATACTCTGGGGCCAACGTCCTGACTTTC. This encodes CASSPLGGYSGANVLTF. The gene calls are TRBV7-9 and TRBJ2-6; TRBD1 is a possible D gene (6 bases). The CDR3 has 17 amino acids. The V gene lost 6 bases and the J gene lost 0 bases, with 15 bases spanning the gap. The V gene's germline CDR1 is SEHNR and CDR2 FQNEAQ (reference sequence).

The chain is built from TRBV9 and TRBJ1-1; no definite D call. CDR1 and CDR2 from the germline V gene are SGDLS and YYNGEE. The CDR3 length is 15 residues. V was cut by 3 bases and J by 0 bases, with 12 bases left in between. CDR3 bases: TGTGCCAGCAGCGGAGGGAGCAGGCTGAACACTGAAGCTTTCTTT. It codes for CASSGGSRLNTEAFF.

The V and J genes are TRBV2 and TRBJ1-2; 9 positions match TRBD1. Germline loops: CDR1 SNHLY, CDR2 FYNNEI. Trimming took 4 bases from V and 7 from J; bases not matched to a gene: 10. The CDR3 length is 15 residues. CDR3 sequence: CASSVGQGRGAGYTF. CDR3 nucleotides: TGTGCCAGCAGTGTGGGACAGGGCCGAGGAGCTGGCTACACCTTC. Combining the CDR3 with reference TRBV2 and TRBJ1-2 gives the whole variable domain EPEVTQTPSHQVTQMGQEVILRCVPISNHLYFYWYRQILGQKVEFLVSFYNNEISEKSEIFDDQFSVERPDGSNFTLKIRSTKLEDSAMYFCASSVGQGRGAGYTFGSGTRLTVV.

The chain has TRBV4-1 and TRBJ2-7, with 10 bases fitting TRBD2. The CDR3 totals 13 residues. Germline CDR1 reads MGHRA; CDR2 reads YSYEKL. J gave up 3 bases and V 6 bases, and 2 bases lay outside the gene matches. The CDR3 nucleotides are TGCGCCAGCAGAGAGCGGGAGGGCTACGAGCAGTACTTC. It is translated as CASREREGYEQYF.